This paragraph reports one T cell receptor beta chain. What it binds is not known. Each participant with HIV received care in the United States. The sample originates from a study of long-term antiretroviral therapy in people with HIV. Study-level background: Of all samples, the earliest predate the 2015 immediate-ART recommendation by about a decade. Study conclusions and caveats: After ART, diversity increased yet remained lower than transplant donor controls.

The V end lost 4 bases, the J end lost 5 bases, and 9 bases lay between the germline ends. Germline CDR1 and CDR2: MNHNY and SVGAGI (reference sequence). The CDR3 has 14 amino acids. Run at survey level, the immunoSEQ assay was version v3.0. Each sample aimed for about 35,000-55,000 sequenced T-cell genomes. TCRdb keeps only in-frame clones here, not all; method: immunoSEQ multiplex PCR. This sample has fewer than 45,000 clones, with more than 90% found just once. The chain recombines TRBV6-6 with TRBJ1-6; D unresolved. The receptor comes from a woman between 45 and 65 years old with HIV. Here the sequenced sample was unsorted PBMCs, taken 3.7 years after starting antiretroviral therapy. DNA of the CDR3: TGTGCCAGCAGTTTCGGGCTCGATAATTCACCCCTCCACTTT. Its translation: CASSFGLDNSPLHF.